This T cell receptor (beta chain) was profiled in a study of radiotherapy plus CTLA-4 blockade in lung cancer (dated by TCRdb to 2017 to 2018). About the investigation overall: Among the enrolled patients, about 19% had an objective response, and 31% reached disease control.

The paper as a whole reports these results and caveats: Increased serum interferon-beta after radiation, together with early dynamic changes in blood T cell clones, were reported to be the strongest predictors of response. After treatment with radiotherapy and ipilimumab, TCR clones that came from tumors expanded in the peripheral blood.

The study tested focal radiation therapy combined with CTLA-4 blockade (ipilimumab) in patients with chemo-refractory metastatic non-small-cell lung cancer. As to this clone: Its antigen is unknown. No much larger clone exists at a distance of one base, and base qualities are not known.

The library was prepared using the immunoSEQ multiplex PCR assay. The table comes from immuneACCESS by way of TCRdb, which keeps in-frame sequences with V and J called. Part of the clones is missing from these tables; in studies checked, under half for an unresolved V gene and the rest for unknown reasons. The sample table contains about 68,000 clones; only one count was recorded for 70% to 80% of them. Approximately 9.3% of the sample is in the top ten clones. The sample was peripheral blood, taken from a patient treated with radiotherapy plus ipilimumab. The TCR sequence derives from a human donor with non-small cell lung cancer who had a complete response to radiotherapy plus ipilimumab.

The CDR3 region reads CASSERKDQPQHF. The bases are TGTGCCAGCAGTGAGCGGAAGGATCAGCCCCAGCATTTT. The chain employs TRBV6-5 and TRBJ1-5; the D gene is not confidently resolved. The cysteine opens and the phenylalanine closes a CDR3 of 13 amino acids. Only the CDR3 DNA stays, 39 bases, in frame from base 1. Trimming costs V 5 bases and J 5 bases, and their ends lie 10 bases apart. CDR1 and CDR2 are read off the germline V gene as MNHEY and SVGAGI.